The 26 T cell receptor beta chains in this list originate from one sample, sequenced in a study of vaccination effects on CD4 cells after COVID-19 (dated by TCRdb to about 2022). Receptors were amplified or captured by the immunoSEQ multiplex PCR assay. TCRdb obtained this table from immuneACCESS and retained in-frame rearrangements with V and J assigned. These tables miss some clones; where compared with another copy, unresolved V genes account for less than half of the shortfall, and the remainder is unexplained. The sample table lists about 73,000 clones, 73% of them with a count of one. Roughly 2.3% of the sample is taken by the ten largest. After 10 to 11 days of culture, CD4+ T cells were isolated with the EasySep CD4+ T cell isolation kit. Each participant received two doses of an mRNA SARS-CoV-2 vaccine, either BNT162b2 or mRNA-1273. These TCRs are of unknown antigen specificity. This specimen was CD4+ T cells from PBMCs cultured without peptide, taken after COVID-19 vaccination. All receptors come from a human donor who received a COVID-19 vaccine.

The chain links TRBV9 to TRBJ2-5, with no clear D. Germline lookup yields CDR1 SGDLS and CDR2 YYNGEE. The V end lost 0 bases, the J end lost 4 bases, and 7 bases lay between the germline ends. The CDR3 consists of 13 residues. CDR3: CASSVGPGETQYF. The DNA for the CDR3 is TGTGCCAGCAGCGTAGGACCCGGAGAGACCCAGTACTTC.

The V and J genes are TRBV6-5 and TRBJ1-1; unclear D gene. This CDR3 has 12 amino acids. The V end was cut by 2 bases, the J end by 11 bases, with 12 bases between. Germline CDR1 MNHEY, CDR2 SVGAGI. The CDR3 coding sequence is TGTGCCAGCAGTTACCGAGGACTTGACGCTTTCTTT. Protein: CASSYRGLDAFF.

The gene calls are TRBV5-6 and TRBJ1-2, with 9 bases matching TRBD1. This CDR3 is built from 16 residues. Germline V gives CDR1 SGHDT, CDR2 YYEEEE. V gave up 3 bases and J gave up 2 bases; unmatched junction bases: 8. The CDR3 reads CASSSPPGTGNYGYTF. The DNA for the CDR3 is TGTGCCAGCAGCTCCCCTCCCGGGACAGGGAACTATGGCTACACCTTC.

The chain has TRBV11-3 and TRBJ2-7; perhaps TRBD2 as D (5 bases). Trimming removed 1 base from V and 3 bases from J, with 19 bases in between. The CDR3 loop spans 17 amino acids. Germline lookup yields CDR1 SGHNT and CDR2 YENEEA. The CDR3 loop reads CASSLVRGRASVYEQYV. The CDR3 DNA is TGTGCCAGCAGCTTAGTTCGGGGTCGGGCATCAGTCTACGAGCAGTACGTC.

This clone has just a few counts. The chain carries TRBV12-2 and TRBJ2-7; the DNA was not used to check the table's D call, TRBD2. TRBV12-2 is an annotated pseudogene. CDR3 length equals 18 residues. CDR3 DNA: TGTGCAAGTCGCTTAGTCGAGCGCGAAAGCGTAGCCTCCTACGAGCAGTACGTC. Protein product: CASRLVERESVASYEQYV.

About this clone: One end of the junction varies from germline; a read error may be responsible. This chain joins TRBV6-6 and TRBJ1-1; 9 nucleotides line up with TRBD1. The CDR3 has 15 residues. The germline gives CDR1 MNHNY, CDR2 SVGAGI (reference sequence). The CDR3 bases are TGTGCCGGCAGTTCCCTGGACAGGGGCGCCACTGAAGCTTTCTTT. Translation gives CAGSSLDRGATEAFF.

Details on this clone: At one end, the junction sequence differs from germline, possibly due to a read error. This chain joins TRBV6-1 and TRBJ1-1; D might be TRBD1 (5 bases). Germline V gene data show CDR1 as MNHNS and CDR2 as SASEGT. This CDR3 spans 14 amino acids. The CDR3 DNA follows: TGTGCCAGCAGTAAAGCCAGGGAGGGCACTGAAGCTTTCTTT. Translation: CASSKAREGTEAFF.

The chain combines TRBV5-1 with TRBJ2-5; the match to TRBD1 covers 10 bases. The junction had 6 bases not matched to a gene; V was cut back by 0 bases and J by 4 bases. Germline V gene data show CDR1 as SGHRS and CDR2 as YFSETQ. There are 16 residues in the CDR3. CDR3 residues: CASSLGTGGHGETQYF. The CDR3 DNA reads TGCGCCAGCAGCTTGGGGACAGGGGGTCACGGAGAGACCCAGTACTTC.

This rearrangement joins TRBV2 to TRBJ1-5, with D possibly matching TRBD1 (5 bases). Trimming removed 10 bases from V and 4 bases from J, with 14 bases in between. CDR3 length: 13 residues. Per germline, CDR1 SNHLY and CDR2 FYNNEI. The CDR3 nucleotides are TGTGCCACCACGGGACTGAGGAATCAGCCCCAGCATTTT. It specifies CATTGLRNQPQHF.

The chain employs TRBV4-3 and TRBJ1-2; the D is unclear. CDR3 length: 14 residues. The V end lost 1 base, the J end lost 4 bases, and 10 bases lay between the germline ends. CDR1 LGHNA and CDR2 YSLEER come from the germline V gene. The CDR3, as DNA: TGCGCCAGCAGCCAAGTCGACCGGGGCTATGGCTACACCTTC. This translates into CASSQVDRGYGYTF.

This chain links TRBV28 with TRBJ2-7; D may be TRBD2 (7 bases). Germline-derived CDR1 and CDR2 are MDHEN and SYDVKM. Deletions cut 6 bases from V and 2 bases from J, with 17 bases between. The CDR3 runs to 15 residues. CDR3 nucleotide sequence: TGTGCCAGCAGCCGGGGGGCAGCAGGGACCTACGAGCAGTACGTC. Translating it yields CASSRGAAGTYEQYV.

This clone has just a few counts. The CDR3 sequence is CASSLGGAGNSPLHF. For the CDR3, the DNA is TGTGCCAGCAGCTTAGGGGGGGCAGGTAATTCACCCCTCCACTTT. The V gene is TRBV7-2, the J gene TRBJ1-6; possibly TRBD1 for D (6 bases). This CDR3 has 15 residues. Between the trimmed V and J ends, which lost 1 base and 6 bases, there was a span of 10 bases. From germline, CDR1 is SGHTA and CDR2 FQGNSA.

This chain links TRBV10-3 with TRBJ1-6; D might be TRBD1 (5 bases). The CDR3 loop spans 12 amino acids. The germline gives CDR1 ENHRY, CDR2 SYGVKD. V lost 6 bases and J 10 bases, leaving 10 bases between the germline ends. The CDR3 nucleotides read TGTGCCATCAGCCCCAGGGCCTCACCCCTCCACTTT. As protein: CAISPRASPLHF.

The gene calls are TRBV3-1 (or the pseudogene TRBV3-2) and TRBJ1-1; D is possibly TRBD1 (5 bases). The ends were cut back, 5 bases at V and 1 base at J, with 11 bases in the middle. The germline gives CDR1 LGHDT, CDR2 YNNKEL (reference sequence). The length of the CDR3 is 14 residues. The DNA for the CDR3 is TGTGCCAGCAGCGCGCTGGGGGGGAACACTGAAGCTTTCTTT. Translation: CASSALGGNTEAFF.

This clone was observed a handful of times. The CDR3 spells CASSWRQGVFDEQFF. CDR3 in DNA: TGCGCCAGCAGTTGGAGACAGGGGGTATTTGATGAGCAGTTCTTC. This rearrangement joins TRBV5-1 to TRBJ2-1; 9 bases map to TRBD1. Germline assignment: CDR1 SGHRS and CDR2 YFSETQ. V trimming: 5 bases; J trimming: 8 bases; junction bases outside the gene matches: 11. The CDR3 contains 15 residues.

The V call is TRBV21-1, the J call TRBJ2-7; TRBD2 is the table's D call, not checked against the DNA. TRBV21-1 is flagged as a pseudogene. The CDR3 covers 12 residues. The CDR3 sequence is CASSSRTGEQYV. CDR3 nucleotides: TGTGCCAGCAGCAGTCGGACGGGGGAGCAGTACGTC.

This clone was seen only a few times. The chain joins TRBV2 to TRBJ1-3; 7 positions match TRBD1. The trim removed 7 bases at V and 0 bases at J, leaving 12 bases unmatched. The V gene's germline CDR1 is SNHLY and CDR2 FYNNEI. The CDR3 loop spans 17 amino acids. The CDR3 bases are TGTGCCAGCACGGGCGGGGACAGCTTCGTCTCTGGAAACACCATATATTTT. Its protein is CASTGGDSFVSGNTIYF.

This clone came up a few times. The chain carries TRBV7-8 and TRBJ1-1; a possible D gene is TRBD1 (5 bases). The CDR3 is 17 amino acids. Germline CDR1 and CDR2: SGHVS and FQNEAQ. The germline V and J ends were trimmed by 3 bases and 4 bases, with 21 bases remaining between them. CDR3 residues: CASSFVRVSISSTEAFF. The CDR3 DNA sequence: TGTGCCAGCAGCTTCGTCAGGGTTTCAATTTCTAGCACTGAAGCTTTCTTT.

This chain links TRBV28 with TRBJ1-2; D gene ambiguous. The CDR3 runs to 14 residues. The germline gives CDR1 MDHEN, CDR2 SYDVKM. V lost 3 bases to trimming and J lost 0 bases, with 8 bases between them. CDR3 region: CASSFDLTNYGYTF. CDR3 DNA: TGTGCCAGCAGTTTTGATCTGACTAACTATGGCTACACCTTC.

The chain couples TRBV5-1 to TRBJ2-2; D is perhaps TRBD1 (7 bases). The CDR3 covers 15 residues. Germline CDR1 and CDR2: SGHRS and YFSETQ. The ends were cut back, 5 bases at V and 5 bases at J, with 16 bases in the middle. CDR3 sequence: CASRETAGGTGELFF. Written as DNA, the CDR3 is TGCGCCAGCAGAGAAACCGCAGGGGGGACCGGGGAGCTGTTTTTT.

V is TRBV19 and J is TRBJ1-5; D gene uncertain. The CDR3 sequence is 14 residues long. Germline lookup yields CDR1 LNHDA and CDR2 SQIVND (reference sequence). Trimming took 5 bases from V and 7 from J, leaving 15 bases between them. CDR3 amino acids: CASSAPGGLQPQHF. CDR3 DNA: TGTGCCAGTAGTGCCCCGGGCGGCCTCCAGCCCCAGCATTTT. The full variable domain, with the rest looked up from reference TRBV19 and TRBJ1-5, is DGGITQSPKYLFRKEGQNVTLSCEQNLNHDAMYWYRQDPGQGLRLIYYSQIVNDFQKGDIAEGYSVSREKKESFPLTVTSAQKNPTAFYLCASSAPGGLQPQHFGDGTRLSIL.

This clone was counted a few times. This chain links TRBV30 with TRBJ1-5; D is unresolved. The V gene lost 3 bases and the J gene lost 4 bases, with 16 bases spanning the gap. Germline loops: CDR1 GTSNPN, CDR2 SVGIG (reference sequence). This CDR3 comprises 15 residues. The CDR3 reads CAWSAQLTVNQPQHF. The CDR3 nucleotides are TGTGCCTGGAGCGCTCAACTGACGGTTAATCAGCCCCAGCATTTT.

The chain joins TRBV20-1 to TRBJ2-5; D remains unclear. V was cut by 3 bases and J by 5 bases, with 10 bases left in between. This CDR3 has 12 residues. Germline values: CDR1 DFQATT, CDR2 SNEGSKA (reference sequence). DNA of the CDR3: TGCAGTGCTAGTCTAGGCCTGGAGACCCAGTACTTC. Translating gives CSASLGLETQYF.

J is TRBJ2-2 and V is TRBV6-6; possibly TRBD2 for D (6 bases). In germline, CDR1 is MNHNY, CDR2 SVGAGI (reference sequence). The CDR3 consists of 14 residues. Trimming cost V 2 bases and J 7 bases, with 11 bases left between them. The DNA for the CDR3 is TGTGCCAGCAGTTACCTGGGGGGAGGCGGGGAGCTGTTTTTT. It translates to CASSYLGGGGELFF.

The CDR3 bases are TGTGCCAGCAGTTTTAGACGGACCTACGAGCAGTACGTC. It yields the protein CASSFRRTYEQYV. This chain uses TRBV5-4 with TRBJ2-7; D not certain. Trimming took off 5 bases at V and 2 bases at J, with 11 bases between the two ends. CDR1 and CDR2 from the germline V gene are SGHNT and YYREEE (reference sequence). The CDR3 is 13 amino acids.

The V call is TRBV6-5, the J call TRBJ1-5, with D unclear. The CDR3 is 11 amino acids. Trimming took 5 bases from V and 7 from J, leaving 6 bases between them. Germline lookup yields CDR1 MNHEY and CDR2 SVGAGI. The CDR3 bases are TGTGCCAGCAGTAACAGCCAGCCCCAGCATTTT. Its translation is CASSNSQPQHF.